The clone carrying this TCR gamma chain has only a few counts. The junction departs from germline at one end; a sequencing error may be responsible. Other DNA sequences of this sample code for an identical CDR3. The data originate from a study of gamma-delta chains in newborns, infants, children. Turning to the study itself: Microbial exposure reportedly drives polyclonal innate γδ T cell expansion after birth.

TCRdb re-called clones from the reads via CATT. Here the sample spans about 1,500 gamma-chain clones, 9% to 15% being singletons. The receptor comes from a child who was a newborn, infant or young child, either healthy, febrile or measles-vaccinated (not recorded which). Sequencing was carried out using blood.

CDR3 DNA sequence: TGTGCCTTGTGGGAGGTGACAGAGTTGGGTAAAAAAATCAAAGTATTT. Its protein product is CALWEVTELGKKIKVF. The rearrangement uses TRGV9 and TRGJP. CDR3 length equals 16 residues. Germline CDR1 GITISATS, CDR2 ISYDGTV (reference sequence).